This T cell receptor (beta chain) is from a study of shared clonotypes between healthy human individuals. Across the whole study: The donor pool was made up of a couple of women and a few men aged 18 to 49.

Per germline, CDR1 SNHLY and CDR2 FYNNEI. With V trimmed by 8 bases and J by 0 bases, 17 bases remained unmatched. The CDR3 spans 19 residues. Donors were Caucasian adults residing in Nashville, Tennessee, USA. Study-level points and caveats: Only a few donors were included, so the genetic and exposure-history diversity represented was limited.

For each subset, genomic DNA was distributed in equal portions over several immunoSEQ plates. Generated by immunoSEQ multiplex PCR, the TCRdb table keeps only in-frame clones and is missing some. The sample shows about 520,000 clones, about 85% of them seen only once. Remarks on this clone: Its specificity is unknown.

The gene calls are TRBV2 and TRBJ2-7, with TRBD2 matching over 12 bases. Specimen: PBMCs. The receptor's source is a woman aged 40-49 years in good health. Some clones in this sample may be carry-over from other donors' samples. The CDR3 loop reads CASPTVIYGTSGFSYEQYF. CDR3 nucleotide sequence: TGTGCCAGCCCTACGGTCATATATGGGACTAGCGGGTTCTCCTACGAGCAGTACTTC.